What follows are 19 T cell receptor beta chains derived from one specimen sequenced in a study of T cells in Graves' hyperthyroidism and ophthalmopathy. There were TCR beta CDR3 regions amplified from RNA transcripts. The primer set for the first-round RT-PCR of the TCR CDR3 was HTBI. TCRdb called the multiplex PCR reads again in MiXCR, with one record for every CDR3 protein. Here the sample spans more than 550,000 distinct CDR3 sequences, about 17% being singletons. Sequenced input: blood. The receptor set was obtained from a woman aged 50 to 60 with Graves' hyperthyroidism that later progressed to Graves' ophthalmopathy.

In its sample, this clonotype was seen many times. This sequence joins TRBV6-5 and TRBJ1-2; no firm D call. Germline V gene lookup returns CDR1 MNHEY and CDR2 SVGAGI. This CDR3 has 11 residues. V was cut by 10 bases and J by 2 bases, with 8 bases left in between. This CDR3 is CATRLNYGYTF. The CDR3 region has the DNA TGTGCCACCCGTTTAAACTATGGCTACACCTTC.

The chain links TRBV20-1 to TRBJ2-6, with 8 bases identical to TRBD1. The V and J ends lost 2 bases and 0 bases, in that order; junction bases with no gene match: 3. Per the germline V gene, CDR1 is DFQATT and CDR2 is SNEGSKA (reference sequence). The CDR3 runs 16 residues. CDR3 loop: CSARTGGGSGANVLTF. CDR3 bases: TGCAGTGCTAGAACAGGGGGAGGCTCTGGGGCCAACGTCCTGACTTTC.

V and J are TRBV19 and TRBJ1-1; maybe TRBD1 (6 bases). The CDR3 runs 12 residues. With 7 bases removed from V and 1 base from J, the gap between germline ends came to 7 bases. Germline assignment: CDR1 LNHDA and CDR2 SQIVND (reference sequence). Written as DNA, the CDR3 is TGTGCCAGTACCAGGGGGAACACTGAAGCTTTCTTT. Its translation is CASTRGNTEAFF.

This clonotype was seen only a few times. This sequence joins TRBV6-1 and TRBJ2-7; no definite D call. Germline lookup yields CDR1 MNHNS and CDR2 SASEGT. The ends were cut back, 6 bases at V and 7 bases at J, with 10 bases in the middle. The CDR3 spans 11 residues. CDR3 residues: CASSPNAEQYF. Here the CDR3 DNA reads TGTGCCAGCAGCCCTAACGCGGAGCAGTACTTC.

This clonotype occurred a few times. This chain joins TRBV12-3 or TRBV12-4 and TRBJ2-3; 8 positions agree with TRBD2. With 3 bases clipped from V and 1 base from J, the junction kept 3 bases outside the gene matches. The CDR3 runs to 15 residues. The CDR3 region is CASSFLRGGTDTQYF. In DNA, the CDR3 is TGTGCCAGCAGTTTTTTGCGGGGGGGCACAGATACGCAGTATTTT.

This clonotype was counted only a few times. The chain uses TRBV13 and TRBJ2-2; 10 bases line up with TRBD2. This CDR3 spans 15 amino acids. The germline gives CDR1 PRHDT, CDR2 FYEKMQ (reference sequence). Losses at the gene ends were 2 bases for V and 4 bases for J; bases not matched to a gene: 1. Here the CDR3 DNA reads TGTGCCAGCAGCTTACTAGCGGGGGCCACCGGGGAGCTGTTTTTT. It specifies CASSLLAGATGELFF.

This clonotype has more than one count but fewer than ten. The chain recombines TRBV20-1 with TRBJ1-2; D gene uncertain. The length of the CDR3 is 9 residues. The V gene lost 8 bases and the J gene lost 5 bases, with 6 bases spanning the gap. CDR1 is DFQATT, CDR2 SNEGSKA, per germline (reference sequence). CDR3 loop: CSTSYGYTF. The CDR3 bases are TGCAGTACCAGTTATGGCTACACCTTC.

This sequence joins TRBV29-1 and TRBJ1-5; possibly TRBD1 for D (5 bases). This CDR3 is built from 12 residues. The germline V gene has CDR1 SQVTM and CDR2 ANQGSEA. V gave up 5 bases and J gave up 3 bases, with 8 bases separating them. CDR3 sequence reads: CSVSGYNQPQHF. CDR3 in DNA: TGCAGCGTTTCAGGGTACAATCAGCCCCAGCATTTT.

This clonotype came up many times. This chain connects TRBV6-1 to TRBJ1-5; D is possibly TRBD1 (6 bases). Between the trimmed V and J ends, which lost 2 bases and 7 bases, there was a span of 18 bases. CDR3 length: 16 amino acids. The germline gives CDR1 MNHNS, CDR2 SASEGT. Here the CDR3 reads CASSEKGGTWGQPQHF. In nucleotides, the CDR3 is TGTGCCAGCAGTGAAAAGGGGGGCACCTGGGGACAGCCCCAGCATTTT.

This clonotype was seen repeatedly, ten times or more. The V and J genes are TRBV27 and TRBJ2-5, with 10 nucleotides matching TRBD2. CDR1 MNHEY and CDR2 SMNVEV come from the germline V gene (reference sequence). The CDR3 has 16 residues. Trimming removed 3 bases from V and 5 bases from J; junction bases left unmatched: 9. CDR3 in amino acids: CASSFSSGGTAETQYF. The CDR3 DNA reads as TGTGCCAGCAGTTTCTCTAGCGGGGGCACTGCGGAGACCCAGTACTTC.

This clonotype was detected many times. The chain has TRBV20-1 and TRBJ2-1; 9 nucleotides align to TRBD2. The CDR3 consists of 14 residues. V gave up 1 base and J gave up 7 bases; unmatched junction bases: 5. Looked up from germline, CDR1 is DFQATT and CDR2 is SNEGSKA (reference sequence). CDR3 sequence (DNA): TGCAGTGCTAGAGGAGGCGGGGGGGCAAATGAGCAGTTCTTC. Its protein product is CSARGGGGANEQFF.

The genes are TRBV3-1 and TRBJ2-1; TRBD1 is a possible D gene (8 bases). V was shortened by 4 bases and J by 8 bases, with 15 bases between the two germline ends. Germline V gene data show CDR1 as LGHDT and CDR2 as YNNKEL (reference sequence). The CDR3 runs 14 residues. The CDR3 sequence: CASSPTGAGDEQFF. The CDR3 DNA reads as TGTGCCAGCAGCCCGACAGGGGCGGGGGATGAGCAGTTCTTC.

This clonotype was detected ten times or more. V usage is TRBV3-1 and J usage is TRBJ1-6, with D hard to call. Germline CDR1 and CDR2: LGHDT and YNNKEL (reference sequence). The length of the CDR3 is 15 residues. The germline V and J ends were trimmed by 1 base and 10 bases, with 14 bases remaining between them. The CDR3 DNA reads TGTGCCAGCAGCCAAGCGGGGTCCCCAATCTCACCCCTCCACTTT. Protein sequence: CASSQAGSPISPLHF.

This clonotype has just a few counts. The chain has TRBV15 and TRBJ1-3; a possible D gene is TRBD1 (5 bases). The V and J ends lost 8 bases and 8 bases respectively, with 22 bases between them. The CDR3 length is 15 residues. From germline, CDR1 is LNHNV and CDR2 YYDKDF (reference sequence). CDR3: CATGEFNRSLYTIYF. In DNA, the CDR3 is TGTGCCACCGGGGAGTTCAACAGGAGTTTATACACCATATATTTT.

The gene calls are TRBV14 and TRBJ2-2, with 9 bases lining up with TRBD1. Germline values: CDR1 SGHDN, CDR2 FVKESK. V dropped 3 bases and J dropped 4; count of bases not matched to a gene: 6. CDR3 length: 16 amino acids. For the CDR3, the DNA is TGTGCCAGCAGCCAGGGGGACAGGGTGATCACCGGGGAGCTGTTTTTT. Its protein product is CASSQGDRVITGELFF.

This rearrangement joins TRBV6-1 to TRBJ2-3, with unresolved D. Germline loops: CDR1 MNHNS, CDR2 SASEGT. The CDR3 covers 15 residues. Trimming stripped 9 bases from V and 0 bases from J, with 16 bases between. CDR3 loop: CASTDSRPSTDTQYF. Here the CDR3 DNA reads TGTGCCAGTACCGACTCCCGACCTAGCACAGATACGCAGTATTTT.

CDR3 region: CASFRDTQNIQYF. The CDR3 nucleotides are TGTGCCAGCTTCCGGGACACACAAAACATTCAGTACTTC. The chain links TRBV6-1 to TRBJ2-4; a possible D gene is TRBD1 (6 bases). The CDR3 runs 13 residues. Germline CDR1 is MNHNS and CDR2 is SASEGT. V gave up 8 bases and J gave up 5 bases, with 13 bases separating them.

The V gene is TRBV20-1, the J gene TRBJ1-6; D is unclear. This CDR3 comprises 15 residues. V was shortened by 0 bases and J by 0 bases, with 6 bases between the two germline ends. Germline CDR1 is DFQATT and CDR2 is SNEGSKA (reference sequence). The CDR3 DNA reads TGCAGTGCTAGAGATGGGAGCTCCTATAATTCACCCCTCCACTTT. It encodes CSARDGSSYNSPLHF.

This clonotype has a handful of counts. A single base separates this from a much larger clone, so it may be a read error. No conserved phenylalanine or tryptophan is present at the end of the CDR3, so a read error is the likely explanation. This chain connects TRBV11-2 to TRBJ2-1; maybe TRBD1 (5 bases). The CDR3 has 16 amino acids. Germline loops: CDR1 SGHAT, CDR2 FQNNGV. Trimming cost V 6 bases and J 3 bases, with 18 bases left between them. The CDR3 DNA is TGTGCCAGCAGTGGATGGGGCCAGGGTAGCTACAATGAGCAGTTCTCC. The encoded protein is CASSGWGQGSYNEQFS.